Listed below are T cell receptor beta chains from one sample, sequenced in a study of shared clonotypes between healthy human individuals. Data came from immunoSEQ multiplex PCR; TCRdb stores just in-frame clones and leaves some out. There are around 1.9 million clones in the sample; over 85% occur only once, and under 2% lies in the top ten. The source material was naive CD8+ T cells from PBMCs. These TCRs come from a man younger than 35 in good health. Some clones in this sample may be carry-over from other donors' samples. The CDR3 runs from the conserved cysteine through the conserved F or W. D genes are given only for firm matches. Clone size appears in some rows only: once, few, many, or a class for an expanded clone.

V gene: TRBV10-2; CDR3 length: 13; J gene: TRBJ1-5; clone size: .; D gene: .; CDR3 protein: CASSENRVQPQHF; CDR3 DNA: TGCGCCAGCAGTGAGAATCGGGTTCAGCCCCAGCATTTT
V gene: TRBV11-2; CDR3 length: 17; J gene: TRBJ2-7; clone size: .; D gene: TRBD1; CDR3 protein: CASSLDLGQGYAYEQYF; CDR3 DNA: TGTGCCAGCAGCTTAGATTTAGGACAGGGCTACGCCTACGAGCAGTACTTC
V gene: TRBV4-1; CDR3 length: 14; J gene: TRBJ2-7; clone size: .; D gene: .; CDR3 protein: CASSPAVSGYEQYF; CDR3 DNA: TGCGCCAGCAGCCCCGCGGTTAGCGGCTACGAGCAGTACTTC
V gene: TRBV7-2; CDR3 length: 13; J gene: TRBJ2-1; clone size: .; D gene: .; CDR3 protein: CASTPSPYNEQFF; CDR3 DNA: TGTGCCAGCACCCCTTCCCCATACAATGAGCAGTTCTTC
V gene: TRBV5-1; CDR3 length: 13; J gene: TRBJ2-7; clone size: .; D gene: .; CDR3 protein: CASRNRENYEQYF; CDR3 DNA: TGCGCCAGCAGGAACCGGGAGAACTACGAGCAGTACTTC
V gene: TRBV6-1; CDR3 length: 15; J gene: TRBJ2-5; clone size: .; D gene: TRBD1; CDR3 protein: CASINDRGLKETQYF; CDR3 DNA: TGTGCCAGCATTAACGACAGGGGGTTGAAAGAGACCCAGTACTTC
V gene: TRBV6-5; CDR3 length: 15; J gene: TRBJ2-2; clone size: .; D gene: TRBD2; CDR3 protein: CASSYSWEGTGELFF; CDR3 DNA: TGTGCCAGCAGTTACTCTTGGGAGGGCACCGGGGAGCTGTTTTTT
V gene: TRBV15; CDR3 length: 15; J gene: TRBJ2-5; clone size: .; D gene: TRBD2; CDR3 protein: CATSRVASGRETQYF; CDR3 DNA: TGTGCCACCAGCAGAGTCGCTAGCGGGAGAGAGACCCAGTACTTC
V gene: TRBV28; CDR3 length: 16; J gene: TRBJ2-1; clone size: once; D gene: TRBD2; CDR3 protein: CASTQEAGESYNEQFF; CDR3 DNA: TGTGCCAGCACTCAGGAAGCGGGGGAGAGCTACAATGAGCAGTTCTTC
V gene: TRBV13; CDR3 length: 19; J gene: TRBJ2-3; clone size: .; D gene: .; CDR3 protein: CASSLAWTVDHRRTDTQYF; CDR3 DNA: TGTGCCAGCAGCTTAGCCTGGACAGTGGACCATAGGCGCACAGATACGCAGTATTTT
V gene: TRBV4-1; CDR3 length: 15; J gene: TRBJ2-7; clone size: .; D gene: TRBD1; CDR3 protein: CASSQRGQGLYEQYF; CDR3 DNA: TGCGCCAGCAGCCAGAGAGGACAGGGGTTATACGAGCAGTACTTC
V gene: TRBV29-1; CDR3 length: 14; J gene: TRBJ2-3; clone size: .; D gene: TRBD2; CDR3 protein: CSAGLAGVTDTQYF; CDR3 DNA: TGCAGCGCTGGACTAGCGGGAGTCACAGATACGCAGTATTTT
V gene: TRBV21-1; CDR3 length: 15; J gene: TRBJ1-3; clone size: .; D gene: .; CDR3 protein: CASSRGQGAGNTIYF; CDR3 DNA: TGTGCCAGCAGCAGAGGACAGGGGGCAGGAAACACCATATATTTT
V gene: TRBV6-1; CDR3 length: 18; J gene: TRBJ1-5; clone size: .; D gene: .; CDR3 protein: CASSARTRTVYSNQPQHF; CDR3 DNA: TGTGCCAGCAGTGCCCGAACCCGGACAGTCTATAGCAATCAGCCCCAGCATTTT
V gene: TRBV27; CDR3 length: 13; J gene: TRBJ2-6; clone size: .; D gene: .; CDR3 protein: CASSRGAANVLTF; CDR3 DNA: TGTGCCAGCAGTCGTGGAGCCGCCAACGTCCTGACTTTC
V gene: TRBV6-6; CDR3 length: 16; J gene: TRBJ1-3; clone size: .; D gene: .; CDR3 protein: CASCNFRPSGSNTIYF; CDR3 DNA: TGTGCCAGCTGCAACTTTAGGCCGAGTGGAAGCAACACCATATATTTT
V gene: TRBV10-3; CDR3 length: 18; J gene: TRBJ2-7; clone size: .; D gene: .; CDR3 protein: CAISEKGTPRDYTLRQYF; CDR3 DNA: TGTGCCATCAGTGAGAAAGGGACACCCCGGGACTATACCCTACGGCAGTACTTC
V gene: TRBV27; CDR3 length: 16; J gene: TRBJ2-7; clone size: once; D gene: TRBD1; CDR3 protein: CASSLSGDSYFYEQYF; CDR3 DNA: TGTGCCAGCAGTTTATCGGGGGACAGCTACTTCTACGAGCAGTACTTC
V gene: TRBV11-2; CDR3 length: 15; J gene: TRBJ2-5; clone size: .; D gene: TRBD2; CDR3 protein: CASSQRGGTGETQYF; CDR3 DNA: TGTGCCAGCAGCCAGCGGGGGGGAACTGGGGAGACCCAGTACTTC
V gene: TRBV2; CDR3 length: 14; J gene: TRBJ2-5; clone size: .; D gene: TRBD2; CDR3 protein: CASRTSGSRETQYF; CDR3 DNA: TGTGCCAGCAGGACTAGCGGGAGTAGGGAGACCCAGTACTTC
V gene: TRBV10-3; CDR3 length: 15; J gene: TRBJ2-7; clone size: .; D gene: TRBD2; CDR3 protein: CAISESSGAGYEQYF; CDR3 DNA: TGTGCCATCAGTGAGTCGAGCGGGGCGGGTTACGAGCAGTACTTC
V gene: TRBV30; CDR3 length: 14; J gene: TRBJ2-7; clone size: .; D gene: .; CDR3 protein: CAWSMGVGLHEQYF; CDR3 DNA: TGTGCCTGGAGTATGGGGGTGGGGCTCCACGAGCAGTACTTC
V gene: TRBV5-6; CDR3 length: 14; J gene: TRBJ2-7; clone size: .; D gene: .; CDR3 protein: CASSFGGTTYEQYF; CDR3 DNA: TGTGCCAGCAGCTTCGGCGGGACGACGTACGAGCAGTACTTC
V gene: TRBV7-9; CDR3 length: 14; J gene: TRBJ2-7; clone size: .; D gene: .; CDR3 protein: CASSFFQGAYEQYF; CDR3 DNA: TGTGCCAGCAGCTTTTTTCAGGGTGCCTACGAGCAGTACTTC
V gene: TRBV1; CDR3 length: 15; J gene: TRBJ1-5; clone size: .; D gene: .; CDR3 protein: CTSSQGGVSNQPQHF; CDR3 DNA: TGCACCAGCAGCCAAGGAGGGGTAAGCAATCAGCCCCAGCATTTT
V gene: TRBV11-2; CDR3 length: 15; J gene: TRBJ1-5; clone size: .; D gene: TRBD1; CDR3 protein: CASSPGTGGNQPQHF; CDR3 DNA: TGTGCCAGCAGCCCCGGGACAGGGGGCAATCAGCCCCAGCATTTT
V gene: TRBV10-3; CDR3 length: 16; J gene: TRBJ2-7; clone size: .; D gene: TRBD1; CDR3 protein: CAISASLQGELYEQYF; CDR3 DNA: TGTGCCATCAGTGCCTCACTACAGGGGGAACTTTACGAGCAGTACTTC
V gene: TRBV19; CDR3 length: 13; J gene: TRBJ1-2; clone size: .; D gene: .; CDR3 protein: CASSIRTSDGYTF; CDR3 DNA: TGTGCCAGTAGTATTCGTACCTCGGATGGCTACACCTTC
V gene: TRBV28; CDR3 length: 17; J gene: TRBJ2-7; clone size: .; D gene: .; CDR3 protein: CASSLESFGVRAYEQYF; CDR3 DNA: TGTGCCAGCAGTTTAGAATCTTTCGGGGTACGGGCCTACGAGCAGTACTTC
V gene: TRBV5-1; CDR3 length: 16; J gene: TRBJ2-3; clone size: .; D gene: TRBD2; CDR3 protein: CASSADLTSATDTQYF; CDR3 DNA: TGCGCCAGCAGCGCTGATCTGACTAGCGCCACAGATACGCAGTATTTT
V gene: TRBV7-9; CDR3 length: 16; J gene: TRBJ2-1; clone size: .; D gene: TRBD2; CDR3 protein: CASSPGTSGLLNEQFF; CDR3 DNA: TGTGCCAGCAGCCCAGGGACTAGCGGCCTACTCAATGAGCAGTTCTTC
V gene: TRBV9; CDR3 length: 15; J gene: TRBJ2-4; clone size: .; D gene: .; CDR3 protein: CASSGTGSSKNIQYF; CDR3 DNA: TGTGCCAGCAGCGGCACGGGTTCGTCCAAAAACATTCAGTACTTC
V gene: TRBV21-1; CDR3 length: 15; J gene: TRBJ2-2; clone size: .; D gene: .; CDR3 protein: CASSNGCTNTGELFF; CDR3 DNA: TGTGCCAGCAGCAATGGATGCACGAACACCGGGGAGCTGTTTTTT
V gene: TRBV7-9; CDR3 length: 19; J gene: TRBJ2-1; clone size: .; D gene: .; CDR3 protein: CASSLGVAPLASSYNEQFF; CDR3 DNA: TGTGCCAGCAGCTTAGGGGTTGCTCCTCTGGCGAGCTCCTACAATGAGCAGTTCTTC
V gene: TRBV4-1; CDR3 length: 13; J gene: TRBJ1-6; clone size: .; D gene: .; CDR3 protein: CASSQDVNSPLHF; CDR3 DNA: TGCGCCAGCAGCCAAGATGTTAATTCACCCCTCCACTTT
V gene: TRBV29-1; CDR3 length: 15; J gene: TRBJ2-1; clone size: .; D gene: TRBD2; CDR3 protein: CSVGLAGAVVDEQFF; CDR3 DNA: TGCAGCGTTGGACTAGCGGGAGCGGTGGTGGATGAGCAGTTCTTC
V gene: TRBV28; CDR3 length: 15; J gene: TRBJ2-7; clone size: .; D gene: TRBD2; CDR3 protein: CASSLWTSGSHEQYF; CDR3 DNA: TGTGCCAGCAGTCTATGGACTAGCGGGAGCCACGAGCAGTACTTC
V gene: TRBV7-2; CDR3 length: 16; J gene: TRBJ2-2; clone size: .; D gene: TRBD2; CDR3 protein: CASSLIAGGYTGELFF; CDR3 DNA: TGTGCCAGCAGCTTAATCGCGGGAGGCTACACCGGGGAGCTGTTTTTT
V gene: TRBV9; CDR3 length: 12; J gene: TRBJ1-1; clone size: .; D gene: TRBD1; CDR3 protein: CASSTGVTEAFF; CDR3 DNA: TGTGCCAGCAGCACAGGGGTAACTGAAGCTTTCTTT
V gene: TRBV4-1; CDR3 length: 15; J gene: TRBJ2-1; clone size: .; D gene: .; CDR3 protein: CASSPSTGLDNEQFF; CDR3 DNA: TGCGCCAGCAGCCCGTCAACAGGGCTAGACAATGAGCAGTTCTTC
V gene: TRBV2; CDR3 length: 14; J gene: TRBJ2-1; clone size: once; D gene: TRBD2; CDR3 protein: CASSGLAGPNEQFF; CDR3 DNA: TGTGCCAGCAGCGGACTAGCGGGACCCAATGAGCAGTTCTTC
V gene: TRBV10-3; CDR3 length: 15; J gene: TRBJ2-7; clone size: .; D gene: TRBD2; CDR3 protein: CAISGGSGRAYEQYF; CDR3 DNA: TGTGCCATCAGTGGAGGTAGCGGGAGGGCCTACGAGCAGTACTTC
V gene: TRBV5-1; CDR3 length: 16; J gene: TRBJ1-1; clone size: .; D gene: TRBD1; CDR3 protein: CASSLEQGAWDTEAFF; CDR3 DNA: TGCGCCAGCAGCTTGGAGCAGGGGGCATGGGACACTGAAGCTTTCTTT
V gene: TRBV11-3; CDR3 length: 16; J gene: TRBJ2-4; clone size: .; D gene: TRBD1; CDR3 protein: CASSLDRGLAKNIQYF; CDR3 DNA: TGTGCCAGCAGCTTAGACAGGGGGTTAGCCAAAAACATTCAGTACTTC
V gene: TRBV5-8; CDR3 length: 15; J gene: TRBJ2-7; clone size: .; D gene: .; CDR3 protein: CASSRGLPTSYEQYF; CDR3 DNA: TGTGCCAGCAGCAGAGGACTCCCGACCTCCTACGAGCAGTACTTC
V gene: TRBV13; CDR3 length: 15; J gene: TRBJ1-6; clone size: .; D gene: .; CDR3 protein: CASSFGNSYNSPLHF; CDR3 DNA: TGTGCCAGCAGCTTCGGGAACTCCTATAATTCACCCCTCCACTTT
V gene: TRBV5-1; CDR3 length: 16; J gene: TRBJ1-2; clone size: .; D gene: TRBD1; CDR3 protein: CASSYGQGAANYGYTF; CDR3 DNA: TGCGCCAGCAGCTACGGACAGGGGGCGGCTAACTATGGCTACACCTTC
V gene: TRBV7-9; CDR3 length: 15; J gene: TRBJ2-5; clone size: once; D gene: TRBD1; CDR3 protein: CASSPNRDSPGTQYF; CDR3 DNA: TGTGCCAGCAGCCCGAACCGGGACAGCCCCGGGACCCAGTACTTC
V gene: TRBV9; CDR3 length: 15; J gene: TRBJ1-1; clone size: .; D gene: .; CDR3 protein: CASSVRGSRNTEAFF; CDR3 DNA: TGTGCCAGCAGCGTAAGGGGAAGTAGGAACACTGAAGCTTTCTTT
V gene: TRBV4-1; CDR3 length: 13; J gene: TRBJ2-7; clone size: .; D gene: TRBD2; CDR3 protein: CASRGTTSYEQYF; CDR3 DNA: TGCGCCAGCAGGGGGACTACCTCCTACGAGCAGTACTTC
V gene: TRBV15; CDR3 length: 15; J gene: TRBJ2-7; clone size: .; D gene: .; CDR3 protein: CATSLTRDHGYEQYF; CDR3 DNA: TGTGCCACCAGCCTGACCCGGGACCACGGGTACGAGCAGTACTTC
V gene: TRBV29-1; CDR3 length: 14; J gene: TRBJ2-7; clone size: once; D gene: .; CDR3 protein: CSVLQGASSYEQYF; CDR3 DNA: TGCAGCGTATTGCAGGGAGCAAGCTCCTACGAGCAGTACTTC
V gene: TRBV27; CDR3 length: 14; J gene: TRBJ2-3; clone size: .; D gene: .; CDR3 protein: CASSVGDTRDTQYF; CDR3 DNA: TGTGCCAGCAGTGTAGGAGACACCCGGGATACGCAGTATTTT